The clone carrying this T cell receptor (beta chain) was observed at least ten times. Antigen specificity is unknown. This CDR3 region has 20 residues. V lost 2 bases to trimming and J lost 2 bases, with 24 bases between them. Germline CDR1 reads MDHEN; CDR2 reads SYDVKM. Using quantitative 5'-RACE with molecular barcodes, the authors made TCR beta libraries. From the 5' RACE reads, TCRdb called clonotypes with MiXCR, one entry per CDR3 protein. The sample lists around 300,000 distinct CDR3 sequences; 11% were seen once. These data come from a study of CD8 T cells in ankylosing spondylitis. Findings and caveats of the study: Disease-linked clones bore a CD8+ phenotype, appearing relatively rarely in peripheral blood. Reportedly, disease-linked clones are significantly enriched in ankylosing spondylitis patients' matched synovial fluid.

The sample taken for sequencing was blood, either unsorted or a sorted T cell fraction (not recorded which). The J gene is TRBJ2-2, the V gene TRBV28; D perhaps matches TRBD1 (6 bases). The receptor comes from a female donor with ankylosing spondylitis or in good health (not recorded which). The CDR3 nucleotides read TGTGCCAGCAGTTTAGCCCCCCGGGACATTACGCGAATTAACACCGGGGAGCTGTTTTTT. As protein: CASSLAPRDITRINTGELFF.